This T cell receptor (beta chain) was observed in a study of control samples from healthy donors and cancer patients. The method was immunoSEQ multiplex PCR; TCRdb's version includes in-frame clones alone and lacks a portion of them. The data show 150,000 to 200,000 clones, 91% seen once. Trimming left V 1 base short and J 2 bases short, with 12 bases between. The CDR3 spans 15 residues. Germline V gives CDR1 SNHLY, CDR2 FYNNEI. The gene calls are TRBV2 and TRBJ2-7, with a possible D match to TRBD1 (5 bases). The sequence was obtained from a woman in her twenties or thirties in good health. Specimen: blood. CDR3 residues: CASSEEDKGTYEQYF. CDR3 coding DNA: TGTGCCAGCAGTGAAGAGGACAAGGGCACCTACGAGCAGTACTTC.